Below, 31 T cell receptor beta chains from the same sample are listed, as sequenced in a study of T cell repertoires in cytomegalovirus infection. TCRdb ran MiXCR on the reads and lists one entry per CDR3 protein. The table has 450,000 to 550,000 distinct CDR3 sequences, 16% seen once. Sequencing input: CD8+ T cells from PBMCs. The receptors come from a human donor in good health (CMV status not recorded). Some clones in this sample may be carry-over from other donors' samples.

This clonotype was counted between two and nine times. The rearrangement uses TRBV7-3 and TRBJ2-2; weak D call: TRBD1 (6 bases). CDR1 is SGHTA and CDR2 is FQGTGA in the germline V gene. The CDR3 consists of 16 residues. V dropped 6 bases and J dropped 0 bases, with 14 bases sitting between them. CDR3 protein: CASRPPGHTNTGELFF. The CDR3 bases are TGTGCCAGCAGGCCCCCGGGACACACGAACACCGGGGAGCTGTTTTTT.

This clonotype was counted ten times or more. The V gene is TRBV6-6, the J gene TRBJ2-7; 9 bases are a match to TRBD1. The junction had 14 bases not matched to a gene; V was cut back by 6 bases and J by 5 bases. Germline CDR1 is MNHNY and CDR2 is SVGAGI (reference sequence). The CDR3 is made up of 16 amino acids. The CDR3 here is CASSLLTGTGRNEQYF. CDR3 coding DNA: TGTGCCAGCAGCCTACTAACCGGGACAGGGCGGAACGAGCAGTACTTC.

The rearrangement uses TRBV10-2 and TRBJ2-3, with TRBD2 matching over 9 bases. The CDR3 is 15 residues long. Trimming removed 4 bases from V and 5 bases from J; junction bases left unmatched: 7. From germline, CDR1 is WSHSY and CDR2 SAAADI. CDR3 coding DNA: TGCGCCAGCAGTGCTGAGCGGGGGGTTCAAGATACGCAGTATTTT. Translated: CASSAERGVQDTQYF.

In this sample, this clonotype turned up a few times. This chain links TRBV5-1 with TRBJ2-1; TRBD2 agrees at 8 bases. CDR1 and CDR2 from the germline V gene are SGHRS and YFSETQ. The CDR3 runs to 18 residues. V lost 3 bases, J lost 8 bases, and 19 bases stayed unmatched. The CDR3 region is CASSSYPPPAGVGHEQFF. As DNA, the CDR3 is TGCGCCAGCAGCTCGTACCCGCCACCAGCGGGAGTTGGCCATGAGCAGTTCTTC. Supplemented by reference TRBV5-1 and TRBJ2-1, the full variable domain reads KAGVTQTPRYLIKTRGQQVTLSCSPISGHRSVSWYQQTPGQGLQFLFEYFSETQRNKGNFPGRFSGRQFSNSRSEMNVSTLELGDSALYLCASSSYPPPAGVGHEQFFGPGTRLTVL.

This clonotype has a count of ten or more. The rearrangement uses TRBV12-3 or TRBV12-4 and TRBJ1-3; D call uncertain. The V and J ends lost 1 base and 2 bases respectively, with 9 bases between them. The CDR3 covers 15 residues. DNA for the CDR3: TGTGCCAGCAGTTTAGGTGCAGGTCCTGGAAACACCATATATTTT. It is translated as CASSLGAGPGNTIYF.

This clonotype was counted many times. This chain uses TRBV28 with TRBJ1-5, with a weak D call TRBD1 (6 bases). Germline CDR1 is MDHEN and CDR2 is SYDVKM. Trimming cost V 4 bases and J 1 base, with 14 bases left between them. The CDR3 length is 16 residues. In DNA, the CDR3 is TGTGCCAGCAGTTCTCCCGGACAGTTCAGCAATCAGCCCCAGCATTTT. It codes for CASSSPGQFSNQPQHF.

This clonotype was seen more than once but under ten times. The chain has TRBV20-1 and TRBJ2-5; D is tentatively TRBD1 or TRBD2 (5 bases each). Germline CDR1 reads DFQATT; CDR2 reads SNEGSKA (reference sequence). The CDR3 is 14 amino acids. V lost 5 bases and J 0 bases, leaving 13 bases between the germline ends. This CDR3 is CSAAGWGYQETQYF. The CDR3 region has the DNA TGCAGTGCTGCAGGTTGGGGGTACCAAGAGACCCAGTACTTC.

The CDR3: CASSPQGHTGELFF. The CDR3, as DNA: TGTGCCAGCAGCCCCCAGGGGCACACCGGGGAGCTGTTTTTT. The rearrangement joins TRBV7-9 to TRBJ2-2, with D perhaps matching TRBD1 (6 bases). The CDR3 spans 14 residues. V shed 5 bases and J shed 3 bases, with 10 bases lying between them. Germline CDR1 and CDR2: SEHNR and FQNEAQ (reference sequence).

This clonotype showed up many times. The chain is built from TRBV2 and TRBJ2-1, with 11 bases lining up with TRBD2. Germline V gene lookup returns CDR1 SNHLY and CDR2 FYNNEI. The CDR3 sequence is 15 residues long. Trimming took 6 bases from V and 5 from J; bases not matched to a gene: 6. The CDR3 DNA reads TGTGCCAGCAGCCGAGTAGCGGGGGGGAACAATGAGCAGTTCTTC. Encoded protein: CASSRVAGGNNEQFF.

On this clonotype itself: A much larger clone differs by one base, so this may be a read error. The rearrangement uses TRBV11-2 and TRBJ1-4, with D perhaps matching TRBD1 (5 bases). The germline gives CDR1 SGHAT, CDR2 FQNNGV. The CDR3 consists of 17 residues. The CDR3 DNA follows: TGTGCCAGCAGCTCGGGACGCCTGGGAAGAGCTAATGAAAAACTGCTTTTT. As protein: CASSSGRLGRANEKLLF.

Comments on this clonotype: A clone one base away is much larger, so this may be a read error. Because the CDR3 is missing its conserved closing phenylalanine or tryptophan, this is likely a read error. The chain couples TRBV11-2 to TRBJ2-1, with 9 bases matching TRBD1. The CDR3 contains 15 residues. With 5 bases clipped from V and 6 bases from J, the junction kept 8 bases outside the gene matches. Germline V gene lookup returns CDR1 SGHAT and CDR2 FQNNGV. CDR3 sequence: CASSTGQGSRNEQFL. In nucleotides, the CDR3 is TGTGCCAGCAGCACAGGACAGGGGTCCCGCAATGAGCAGTTCTTA.

This clonotype was seen many times. In DNA, the CDR3 is TGTGCCAGCCAGGGGGGTCAACGGAACACTGAAGCTTTCTTT. Translation gives CASQGGQRNTEAFF. The rearrangement joins TRBV28 to TRBJ1-1, with 7 bases fitting TRBD1. This CDR3 contains 14 residues. Per the germline V gene, CDR1 is MDHEN and CDR2 is SYDVKM. Unmatched junction bases numbered 7, after V lost 8 bases and J lost 1 base.

This clonotype was seen many times. The chain has TRBV12-5 and TRBJ2-1; tentative D call: TRBD1 (6 bases). Germline CDR1 LGHNT, CDR2 FRNRAP. V lost 1 base to trimming and J lost 9 bases, with 13 bases between them. This CDR3 spans 14 amino acids. The CDR3 nucleotides are TGTGCTAGTGGTTTGGGAAACAGGGAGAGTGAGCAGTTCTTC. It codes for CASGLGNRESEQFF.

This clonotype was detected only a few times. This chain links TRBV12-3 or TRBV12-4 with TRBJ2-5; the D gene is possibly TRBD1 (6 bases). The CDR3 spans 16 residues. The V end lost 1 base, the J end lost 0 bases, and 12 bases lay between the germline ends. The CDR3 protein is CASSLERGSHQETQYF. CDR3 DNA: TGTGCCAGCAGTTTAGAGAGGGGGAGTCACCAAGAGACCCAGTACTTC.

This clonotype occurred many times. The rearrangement links TRBV4-1 to TRBJ2-1; 10 bases are a match to TRBD2. CDR1 and CDR2 (germline): MGHRA, YSYEKL. Losses at the gene ends were 2 bases for V and 0 bases for J; bases not matched to a gene: 10. CDR3 length: 19 residues. In nucleotides, the CDR3 is TGCGCCAGCAGCCAACGTTACGGAGCGGGAGGGACCTCCTACAATGAGCAGTTCTTC. This translates into CASSQRYGAGGTSYNEQFF.

The rearrangement uses TRBV6-1 and TRBJ1-2; a possible D gene is TRBD1 (5 bases). The V end lost 1 base, the J end lost 1 base, and 16 bases lay between the germline ends. This CDR3 region has 17 residues. Germline V gene sequence: CDR1 MNHNS, CDR2 SASEGT. The chain's CDR3 is CASSEVQDTTINYGYTF. The CDR3 coding sequence is TGTGCCAGCAGTGAAGTACAGGACACAACAATTAACTATGGCTACACCTTC.

This clonotype was found a few times. The rearrangement links TRBV3-1 to TRBJ2-7; D is tentatively TRBD1 or TRBD2 (7 bases each). The V end lost 4 bases, the J end lost 4 bases, and 26 bases lay between the germline ends. Germline lookup yields CDR1 LGHDT and CDR2 YNNKEL (reference sequence). The CDR3 sequence is 18 residues long. CDR3 region: CASSLGRGRNRLYYEQYF. Written as DNA, the CDR3 is TGTGCCAGCAGCCTAGGGAGGGGGCGTAACCGACTCTATTACGAGCAGTACTTC.

The genes are TRBV29-1 and TRBJ2-1; D might be TRBD1 (5 bases). The CDR3 runs to 10 residues. Germline CDR1 SQVTM, CDR2 ANQGSEA. Trimming left V 4 bases short and J 9 bases short, with 7 bases between. The CDR3 is CSVGGFEQFF. The CDR3 DNA reads TGCAGCGTTGGGGGCTTTGAGCAGTTCTTC.

J is TRBJ2-2 and V is TRBV19; D remains ambiguous. V was clipped by 6 bases and J by 6 bases, with 11 bases between them. In germline, CDR1 is LNHDA, CDR2 SQIVND (reference sequence). This CDR3 is 13 amino acids long. The CDR3 is CASSPDGPGELFF. CDR3 in DNA: TGTGCCAGTAGCCCCGACGGGCCCGGGGAGCTGTTTTTT. Complete variable domain (other parts from reference TRBV19 and TRBJ2-2): DGGITQSPKYLFRKEGQNVTLSCEQNLNHDAMYWYRQDPGQGLRLIYYSQIVNDFQKGDIAEGYSVSREKKESFPLTVTSAQKNPTAFYLCASSPDGPGELFFGEGSRLTVL.

Ten or more counts support this clonotype. The chain employs TRBV7-2 and TRBJ2-7; no reliable D call. The V gene lost 1 base and the J gene lost 2 bases, with 3 bases spanning the gap. The germline V gene encodes CDR1 SGHTA and CDR2 FQGNSA. This CDR3 is 12 amino acids long. CDR3 coding DNA: TGTGCCAGCAGCTTAGTTCCCTACGAGCAGTACTTC. This codes for CASSLVPYEQYF.

This clonotype was seen only a few times. The chain employs TRBV10-2 and TRBJ2-7, with TRBD1 matching 9 bases. Trimming cost V 3 bases and J 5 bases; bases outside gene matches: 2. The V gene's germline CDR1 is WSHSY and CDR2 SAAADI. This CDR3 has 13 residues. CDR3 nucleotide sequence: TGCGCCAGCAGTGATGGGACAGGGAACGAGCAGTACTTC. It yields the protein CASSDGTGNEQYF.

This clonotype was observed at least ten times. Relative to the germline gene, one junction end is altered; a read error may explain this. The chain couples TRBV12-3 or TRBV12-4 to TRBJ1-2; D not resolved. This CDR3 is 12 amino acids long. CDR3 nucleotides: TGTGCCAGCACTTTAGGGTCCGTTGGCTACACCTTC. Protein: CASTLGSVGYTF.

This chain links TRBV5-1 with TRBJ2-6, with D hard to call. This CDR3 is 16 amino acids long. V lost 4 bases to trimming and J lost 0 bases, with 11 bases between them. From germline, CDR1 is SGHRS and CDR2 YFSETQ. This chain's CDR3 is CASSDIAYSGANVLTF. The CDR3 DNA sequence: TGCGCCAGCAGCGACATCGCCTACTCTGGGGCCAACGTCCTGACTTTC.

The V and J genes are TRBV3-1 and TRBJ2-1; 8 nucleotides line up with TRBD2. Unmatched junction bases numbered 6, after V lost 3 bases and J lost 2 bases. This CDR3 is 16 amino acids long. Germline V lookup: CDR1 LGHDT, CDR2 YNNKEL (reference sequence). In DNA form, the CDR3 reads TGTGCCAGCAGCCAGCCACGGGGGGGGACCTACAATGAGCAGTTCTTC. Translating gives CASSQPRGGTYNEQFF.

The rearrangement uses TRBV19 and TRBJ1-5, with a possible D match to TRBD1 (6 bases). CDR3 size: 17 residues. Germline V lookup: CDR1 LNHDA, CDR2 SQIVND (reference sequence). Trimming pared 4 bases from V and 4 bases from J, leaving 20 bases between. CDR3 DNA: TGTGCCAGTAGTACGGAGGTCTGGGGGCGGGAGAATCAGCCCCAGCATTTT. This sequence encodes CASSTEVWGRENQPQHF. Full variable domain (missing parts from reference TRBV19 and TRBJ1-5): DGGITQSPKYLFRKEGQNVTLSCEQNLNHDAMYWYRQDPGQGLRLIYYSQIVNDFQKGDIAEGYSVSREKKESFPLTVTSAQKNPTAFYLCASSTEVWGRENQPQHFGDGTRLSIL.

This clonotype was found a few times. V is TRBV2 and J is TRBJ2-1; 7 nucleotides match TRBD1. V shed 6 bases, J shed 8 bases, and the junction held 13 bases outside the gene matches. The V gene's germline CDR1 is SNHLY and CDR2 FYNNEI. The CDR3 is 15 residues long. The CDR3, as DNA: TGTGCCAGCAGCCGATCAGGGGGATTGGCCTATGAGCAGTTCTTC. Translation gives CASSRSGGLAYEQFF.

On this clonotype itself: In this CDR3 the conserved last residue, phenylalanine or tryptophan, is missing, so a read error is likely. The chain carries TRBV4-1 and TRBJ2-7; D is unclear. Germline V CDR1 and CDR2: MGHRA, YSYEKL. This CDR3 comprises 16 residues. The CDR3 DNA sequence: TGCGCCAGCAACCAAGATCCCTCACTGTCCCACTACGAGCAGTACTTA. Encoded protein: CASNQDPSLSHYEQYL.

This clonotype occurred a few times. V gene TRBV20-1 combines with J gene TRBJ2-5; 9 bases agree with TRBD2. Germline V gives CDR1 DFQATT, CDR2 SNEGSKA (reference sequence). The CDR3 sequence is 17 residues long. V gave up 0 bases and J gave up 0 bases; unmatched junction bases: 8. In DNA form, the CDR3 reads TGCAGTGCTAGAGATCTCAGCGGGGGGTCCTACCAAGAGACCCAGTACTTC. It is translated as CSARDLSGGSYQETQYF.

In this sample, this clonotype turned up once. This chain links TRBV28 with TRBJ2-7; D call uncertain. V was shortened by 4 bases and J by 1 base, with 17 bases between the two germline ends. This CDR3 is 16 amino acids long. Germline V gene lookup returns CDR1 MDHEN and CDR2 SYDVKM. CDR3 protein: CASSSGLAYASYEQYF. In DNA, the CDR3 is TGTGCCAGCAGTTCGGGCCTCGCCTACGCATCCTACGAGCAGTACTTC.

This clonotype was counted only a few times. The CDR3 protein is CASSVGGLSNQPQHF. CDR3 nucleotide sequence: TGTGCCAGCAGCGTAGGCGGTCTTAGCAATCAGCCCCAGCATTTT. The chain couples TRBV9 to TRBJ1-5; D is unclear. Trimming cost V 0 bases and J 0 bases, with 7 bases left between them. The CDR3 covers 15 residues. Germline V gene lookup returns CDR1 SGDLS and CDR2 YYNGEE.

The rearrangement links TRBV18 to TRBJ1-6; D is uncertain. This CDR3 comprises 17 residues. Trimming left V 0 bases short and J 0 bases short, with 9 bases between. CDR1 and CDR2 (germline): KGHSH, LQKENI. Here the CDR3 reads CASSPPPGSSYNSPLHF. The CDR3 DNA follows: TGTGCCAGCTCACCACCGCCGGGCAGCTCCTATAATTCACCCCTCCACTTT.